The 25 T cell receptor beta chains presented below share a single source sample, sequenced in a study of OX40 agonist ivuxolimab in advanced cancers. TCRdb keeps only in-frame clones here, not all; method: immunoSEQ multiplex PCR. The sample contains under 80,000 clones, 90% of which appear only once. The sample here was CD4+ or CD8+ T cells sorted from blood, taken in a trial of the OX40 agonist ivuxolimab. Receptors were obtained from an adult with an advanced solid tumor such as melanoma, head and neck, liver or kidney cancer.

CDR3 in amino acids: CASSIGSGANVLTF. CDR3 nucleotide sequence: TGTGCCAGTAGTATCGGGTCTGGGGCCAACGTCCTGACTTTC. The chain recombines TRBV19 with TRBJ2-6, with D unclear. CDR3 size: 14 residues. The germline V and J ends were trimmed by 3 bases and 1 base, with 4 bases remaining between them. Germline-derived CDR1 and CDR2 are LNHDA and SQIVND (reference sequence).

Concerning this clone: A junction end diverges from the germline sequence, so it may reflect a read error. The CDR3 loop reads CASSSDRHHF. The CDR3 DNA reads TGTGCCAGCAGTTCGGACAGGCACCACTTC. V gene TRBV28 combines with J gene TRBJ2-7; 7 bases are a match to TRBD1. Germline CDR1 MDHEN, CDR2 SYDVKM. This CDR3 is 10 amino acids long.

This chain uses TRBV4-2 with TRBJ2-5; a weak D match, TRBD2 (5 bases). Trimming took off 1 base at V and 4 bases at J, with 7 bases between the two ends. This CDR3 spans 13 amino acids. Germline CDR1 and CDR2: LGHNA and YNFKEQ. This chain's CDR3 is CASSQGRGETQYF. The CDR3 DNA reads TGTGCCAGCAGCCAAGGACGGGGAGAGACCCAGTACTTC.

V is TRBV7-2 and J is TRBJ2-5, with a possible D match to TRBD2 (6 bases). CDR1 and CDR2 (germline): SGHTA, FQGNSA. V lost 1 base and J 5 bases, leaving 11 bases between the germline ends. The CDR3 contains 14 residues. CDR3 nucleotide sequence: TGTGCCAGCAGCTTAGTCGCGGGATTGGAGACCCAGTACTTC. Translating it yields CASSLVAGLETQYF. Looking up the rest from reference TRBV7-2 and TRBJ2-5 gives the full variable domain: GAGVSQSPSNKVTEKGKDVELRCDPISGHTALYWYRQSLGQGLEFLIYFQGNSAPDKSGLPSDRFSAERTGGSVSTLTIQRTQQEDSAVYLCASSLVAGLETQYFGPGTRLLVL.

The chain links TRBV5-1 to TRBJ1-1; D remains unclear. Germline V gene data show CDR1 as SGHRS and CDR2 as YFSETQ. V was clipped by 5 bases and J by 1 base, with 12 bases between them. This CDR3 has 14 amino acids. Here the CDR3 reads CASRTGPSNTEAFF. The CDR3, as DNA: TGCGCCAGCAGAACCGGACCGTCGAACACTGAAGCTTTCTTT.

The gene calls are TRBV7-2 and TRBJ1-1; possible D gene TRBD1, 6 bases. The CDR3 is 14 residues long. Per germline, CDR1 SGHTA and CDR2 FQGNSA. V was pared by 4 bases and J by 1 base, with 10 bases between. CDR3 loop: CASSSQQGNTEAFF. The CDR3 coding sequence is TGTGCCAGCAGCTCGCAACAGGGGAACACTGAAGCTTTCTTT.

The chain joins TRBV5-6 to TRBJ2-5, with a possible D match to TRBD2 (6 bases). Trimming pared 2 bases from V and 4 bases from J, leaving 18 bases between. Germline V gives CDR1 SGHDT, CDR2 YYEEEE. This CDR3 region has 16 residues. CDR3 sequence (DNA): TGTGCCAGCAGCTTAACGATCGGCGGGATATCAGAGACCCAGTACTTC. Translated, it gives CASSLTIGGISETQYF. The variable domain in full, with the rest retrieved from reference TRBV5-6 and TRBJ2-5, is DAGVTQSPTHLIKTRGQQVTLRCSPKSGHDTVSWYQQALGQGPQFIFQYYEEEERQRGNFPDRFSGHQFPNYSSELNVNALLLGDSALYLCASSLTIGGISETQYFGPGTRLLVL.

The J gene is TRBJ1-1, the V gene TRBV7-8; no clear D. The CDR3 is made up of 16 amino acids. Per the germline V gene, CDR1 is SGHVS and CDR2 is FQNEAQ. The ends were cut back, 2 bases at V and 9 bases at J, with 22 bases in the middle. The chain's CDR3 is CASSLSLGTPLLKAFF. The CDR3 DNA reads TGTGCCAGCAGCTTAAGTTTGGGTACCCCCCTCTTGAAAGCTTTCTTT.

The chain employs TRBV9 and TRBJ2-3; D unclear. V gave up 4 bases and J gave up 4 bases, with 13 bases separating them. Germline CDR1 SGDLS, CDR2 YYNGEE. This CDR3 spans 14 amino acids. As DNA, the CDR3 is TGTGCCAGCAGCCCGAGCCCAATTCCAGATACGCAGTATTTT. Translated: CASSPSPIPDTQYF.

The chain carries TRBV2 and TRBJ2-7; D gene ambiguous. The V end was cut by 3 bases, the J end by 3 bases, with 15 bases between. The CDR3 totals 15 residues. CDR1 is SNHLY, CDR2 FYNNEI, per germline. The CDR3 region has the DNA TGTGCCAGCAGTGACCTCCTCTCGATAAACTACGAGCAGTACTTC. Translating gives CASSDLLSINYEQYF.

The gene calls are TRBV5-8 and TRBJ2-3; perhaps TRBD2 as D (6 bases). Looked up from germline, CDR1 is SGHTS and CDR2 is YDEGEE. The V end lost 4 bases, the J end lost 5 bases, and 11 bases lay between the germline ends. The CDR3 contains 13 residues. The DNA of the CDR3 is TGTGCCAGCAGCGCGGGGCTCCAAGATACGCAGTATTTT. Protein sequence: CASSAGLQDTQYF. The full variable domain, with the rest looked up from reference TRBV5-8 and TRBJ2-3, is EAGVTQSPTHLIKTRGQQATLRCSPISGHTSVYWYQQALGLGLQFLLWYDEGEERNRGNFPPRFSGRQFPNYSSELNVNALELEDSALYLCASSAGLQDTQYFGPGTRLTVL.

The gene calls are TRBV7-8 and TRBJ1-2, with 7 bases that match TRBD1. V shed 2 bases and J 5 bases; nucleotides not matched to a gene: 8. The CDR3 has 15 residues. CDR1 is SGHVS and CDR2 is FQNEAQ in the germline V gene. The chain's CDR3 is CASSLRRGTDYGYTF. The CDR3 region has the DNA TGTGCCAGCAGCTTAAGACGCGGGACAGATTATGGCTACACCTTC.

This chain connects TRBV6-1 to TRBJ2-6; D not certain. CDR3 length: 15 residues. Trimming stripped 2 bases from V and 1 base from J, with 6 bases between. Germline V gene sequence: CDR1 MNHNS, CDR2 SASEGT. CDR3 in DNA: TGTGCCAGCAGTGAACGCAGGTCTGGGGCCAACGTCCTGACTTTC. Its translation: CASSERRSGANVLTF.

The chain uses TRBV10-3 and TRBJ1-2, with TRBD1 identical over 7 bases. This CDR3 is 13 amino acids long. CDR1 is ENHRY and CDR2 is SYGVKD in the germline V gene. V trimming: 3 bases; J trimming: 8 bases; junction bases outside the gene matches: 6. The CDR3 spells CAISDDREGGYTF. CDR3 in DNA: TGTGCCATCAGTGATGACAGGGAAGGGGGCTACACCTTC.

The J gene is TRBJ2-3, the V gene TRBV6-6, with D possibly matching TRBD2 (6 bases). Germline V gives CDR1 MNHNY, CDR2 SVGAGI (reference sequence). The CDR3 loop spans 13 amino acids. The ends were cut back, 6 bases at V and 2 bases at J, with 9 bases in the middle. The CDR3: CASRRDLTDTQYF. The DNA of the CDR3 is TGTGCCAGCAGGCGGGACCTCACAGATACGCAGTATTTT.

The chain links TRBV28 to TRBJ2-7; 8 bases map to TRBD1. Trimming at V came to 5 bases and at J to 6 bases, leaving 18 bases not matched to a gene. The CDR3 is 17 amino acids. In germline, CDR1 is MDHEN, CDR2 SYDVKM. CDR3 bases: TGTGCCAGCAGTCTAAACCGACCGGCCAGGGGGCTGAGCGAGCAGTACTTC. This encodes CASSLNRPARGLSEQYF.

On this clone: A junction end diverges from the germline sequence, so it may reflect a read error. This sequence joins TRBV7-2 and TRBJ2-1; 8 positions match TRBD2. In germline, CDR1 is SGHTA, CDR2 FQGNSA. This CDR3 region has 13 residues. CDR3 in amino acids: CASSSTLGSGVLF. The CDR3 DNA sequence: TGTGCCAGCAGCTCGACGTTGGGTAGCGGGGTTCTCTTC.

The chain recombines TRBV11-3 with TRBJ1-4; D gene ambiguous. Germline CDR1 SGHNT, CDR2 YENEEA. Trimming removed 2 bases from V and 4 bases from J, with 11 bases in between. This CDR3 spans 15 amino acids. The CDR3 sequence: CASSLRQTVNEKLFF. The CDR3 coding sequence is TGTGCCAGCAGCTTACGGCAGACTGTTAATGAAAAACTGTTTTTT.

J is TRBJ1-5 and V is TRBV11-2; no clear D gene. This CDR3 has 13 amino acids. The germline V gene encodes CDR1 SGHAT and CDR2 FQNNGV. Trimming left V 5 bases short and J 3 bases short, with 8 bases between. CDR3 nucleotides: TGTGCCAGCAGCGCAAGTTTCAATCAGCCCCAGCATTTT. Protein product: CASSASFNQPQHF.

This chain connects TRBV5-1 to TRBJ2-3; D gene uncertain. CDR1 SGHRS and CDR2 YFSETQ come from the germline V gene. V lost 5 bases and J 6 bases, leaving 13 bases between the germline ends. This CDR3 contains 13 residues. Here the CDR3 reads CASRRSTSDTQYF. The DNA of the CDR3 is TGCGCCAGCAGACGATCGACATCGGATACGCAGTATTTT.

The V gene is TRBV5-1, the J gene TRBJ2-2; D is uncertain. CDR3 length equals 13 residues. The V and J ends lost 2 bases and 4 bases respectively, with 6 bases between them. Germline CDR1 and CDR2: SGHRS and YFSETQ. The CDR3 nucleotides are TGCGCCAGCAGCTTAGGCCCCACCGGGGAGCTGTTTTTT. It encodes CASSLGPTGELFF.

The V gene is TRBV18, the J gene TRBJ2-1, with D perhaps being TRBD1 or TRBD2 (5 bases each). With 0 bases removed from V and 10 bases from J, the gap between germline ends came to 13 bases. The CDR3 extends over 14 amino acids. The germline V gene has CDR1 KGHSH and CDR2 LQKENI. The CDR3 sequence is CASSPPTRDVEQFF. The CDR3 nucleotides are TGTGCCAGCTCACCACCCACCCGGGACGTCGAGCAGTTCTTC.

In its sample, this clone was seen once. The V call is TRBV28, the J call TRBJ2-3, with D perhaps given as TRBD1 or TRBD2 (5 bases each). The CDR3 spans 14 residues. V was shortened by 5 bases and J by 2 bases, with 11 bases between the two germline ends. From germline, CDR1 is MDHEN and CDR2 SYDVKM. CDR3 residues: CASSPEGITDTQYF. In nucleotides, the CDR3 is TGTGCCAGCAGTCCCGAGGGGATCACAGATACGCAGTATTTT. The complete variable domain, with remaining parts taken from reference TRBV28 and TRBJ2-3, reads DVKVTQSSRYLVKRTGEKVFLECVQDMDHENMFWYRQDPGLGLRLIYFSYDVKMKEKGDIPEGYSVSREKKERFSLILESASTNQTSMYLCASSPEGITDTQYFGPGTRLTVL.

The CDR3 bases are TGTGCCTGGAGTAGGACCAGGACGAACGCCCACCACGAGCAGTACTTC. Encoded protein: CAWSRTRTNAHHEQYF. The chain joins TRBV30 to TRBJ2-7; D not certain. CDR1 and CDR2 (germline): GTSNPN, SVGIG (reference sequence). V was cut by 2 bases and J by 5 bases, with 22 bases left in between. CDR3 length equals 16 residues.

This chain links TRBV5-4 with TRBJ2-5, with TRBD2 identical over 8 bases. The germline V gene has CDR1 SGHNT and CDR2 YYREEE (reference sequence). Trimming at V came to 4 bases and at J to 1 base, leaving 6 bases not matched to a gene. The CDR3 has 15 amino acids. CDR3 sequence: CASSGKRGTQETQYF. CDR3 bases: TGTGCCAGCAGCGGAAAGCGGGGGACCCAAGAGACCCAGTACTTC.